Listed below are T cell receptor beta chains from one sample, sequenced in a study of CDR3 diversity in severe acne. TCRdb itself ran the PCR reads through MiXCR, one entry per CDR3 protein. The data contain about 97,000 distinct CDR3 sequences, more than 45% of them seen just once; the ten biggest clones take up 9.5% to 15%. The specimen was blood. All receptors derive from a male donor with acne. CDR3s include the opening cysteine and the closing phenylalanine or tryptophan.

v_call,cdr3_aa
TRBV25-1,CASSYPAGTGLYHEQYF
TRBV4-1,CASSQAGFGGGDEQYF
TRBV20-1,CSARGTSGTDTQYF
TRBV7-9,CASSPDEGDQETQYF
TRBV30,CAWSVLADEQYF
TRBV3-1,CASSQDTDFNTDTQYF
TRBV7-3,CASSGDRRRWLIRNQPQHF
TRBV7-9,CASSFKTENYGYTF
TRBV25-1,CASSLQGGNEKLFF
TRBV2,CASSAPRTRRGWAGANVLTF
TRBV7-9,CASSPDVYGYTF
TRBV5-8,CASSLDRGSSYEQYF
TRBV19,CASSIDRGNEQFF
TRBV15,CATAEGAAYQPQHF
TRBV7-9,CASSLVPGSPLHF
TRBV25-1,CAIPGLAGAQETQYF
TRBV6-2/TRBV6-3,CALRAGVDTGELFF
TRBV6-5,CASSPLSGNIYNEQFF
TRBV20-1,CSARTAGTSSTDTQYF
TRBV7-3,CASSPTSGMGGLFF
TRBV7-2,CASSLVDSGTGGYTF
TRBV19,CASTPNPDLRGNEQFF
TRBV29-1,CSVVQALNTEAFF
TRBV29-1,CSVELAGGVSEQYF